A selection of T cell receptor beta chains follows, all from one sample in a study of blood T cell repertoires in COVID-19. TCRdb's table, derived via immunoSEQ multiplex PCR, lists solely in-frame clones and lacks some. Here the sample spans over 95,000 clones, about 88% being singletons. Source material: peripheral blood. These receptors were taken from a woman in her 70s who had recovered from COVID-19. CDR3s include the opening cysteine and the closing phenylalanine or tryptophan. The D gene is left open where the match is weak.

J gene: TRBJ2-1
CDR3 length: 13
V gene: TRBV4-3
D gene: TRBD2
CDR3 DNA: TGCGCCAGCAGCCAAGAAAGTGGGGACCGGGGGGTCTTC
CDR3 protein: CASSQESGDRGVF

J gene: TRBJ2-5
CDR3 length: 14
V gene: TRBV5-1
D gene: -
CDR3 DNA: TGCGCCAGCAGCTCCATAGGGGTCGGGGAGACCCAGTACTTC
CDR3 protein: CASSSIGVGETQYF

J gene: TRBJ1-1
CDR3 length: 11
V gene: TRBV20-1
D gene: -
CDR3 DNA: TGCAGTGCTAGAGAAGCAGGGGAGGCTTTCTTT
CDR3 protein: CSAREAGEAFF

J gene: TRBJ2-1
CDR3 length: 15
V gene: TRBV10-3
D gene: TRBD2
CDR3 DNA: TGTGCCATCAGTGACCCACTAGCGGGGGTCAATGAGCAGTTCTTC
CDR3 protein: CAISDPLAGVNEQFF

J gene: TRBJ2-7
CDR3 length: 13
V gene: TRBV7-2
D gene: TRBD2
CDR3 DNA: TGTGCCAGCAGCTCTTACTCGGGGGGGGAGCAGTACTTC
CDR3 protein: CASSSYSGGEQYF

J gene: TRBJ1-1
CDR3 length: 15
V gene: TRBV7-2
D gene: TRBD1
CDR3 DNA: TGTGCCAGCAGCGGGCGACAGGGAACGAACACTGAAGCTTTCTTT
CDR3 protein: CASSGRQGTNTEAFF

J gene: TRBJ2-5
CDR3 length: 13
V gene: TRBV29-1
D gene: -
CDR3 DNA: TGCAGCGGTAGGGGACTCCTTTTGAGGACCCAGTACTTC
CDR3 protein: CSGRGLLLRTQYF

J gene: TRBJ2-2
CDR3 length: 16
V gene: TRBV4-1
D gene: TRBD1
CDR3 DNA: TGCGCCAGCAGCTCCCAGGGGGCGGCGAACACCGGGGAGCTGTTTTTT
CDR3 protein: CASSSQGAANTGELFF

J gene: TRBJ1-1
CDR3 length: 14
V gene: TRBV27
D gene: -
CDR3 DNA: TGTGCCAGCAGCCTAGACGGCAGGGCCTCTGAAGCTTTCTTT
CDR3 protein: CASSLDGRASEAFF

J gene: TRBJ2-1
CDR3 length: 15
V gene: TRBV20-1
D gene: TRBD2
CDR3 DNA: TGCAGTGCTAGTCAGACTAGCGGGATATTGAATGAGCAGTTCTTC
CDR3 protein: CSASQTSGILNEQFF

J gene: TRBJ2-1
CDR3 length: 15
V gene: TRBV5-4
D gene: TRBD1
CDR3 DNA: TGTGCCAGCAGACAGGGGGCAGGCTCCTACAATGAGCAGTTCTTC
CDR3 protein: CASRQGAGSYNEQFF

J gene: TRBJ2-3
CDR3 length: 15
V gene: TRBV7-2
D gene: TRBD2
CDR3 DNA: TGTGCCAGCAGCTCACGACTAGCGGGAGGAGATACGCAGTATTTT
CDR3 protein: CASSSRLAGGDTQYF